This TCR beta chain derives from a study of radiation and T cells in renal cell carcinoma. Time point defined: baseline pretreatment blood. As to treatment: 15 Gy SBRT to primary tumor, nephrectomy 4 weeks later. Blood was sampled at baseline, 2 weeks and 4 weeks after SBRT. Clear cell pathology was present in this patient's renal cell carcinoma. Clones were sequenced by immunoSEQ multiplex PCR, and TCRdb holds only the in-frame ones, with some missing. Here the sample spans roughly 120,000 clones, approximately 80% being singletons. Notes on this clone: Antigen: not known.

Notes on the study in general: Without pretreatment biopsies, baseline tumor clonotype presence was undetermined. Top tumor clonotypes rose in blood 2 weeks post-radiation, then contracted.

Sequenced material: blood, taken from a patient whose treatment included radiotherapy and nephrectomy. The TCR originated in a woman aged 60-70 years with renal cell carcinoma.

CDR3 sequence reads: CASSFGRTGNQPQHF. Here the CDR3 DNA reads TGTGCCAGCAGTTTTGGCAGGACAGGGAATCAGCCCCAGCATTTT. The chain couples TRBV6-5 to TRBJ1-5; TRBD1 matches 8 bases. The junction had 6 bases not matched to a gene; V was cut back by 4 bases and J by 4 bases. The CDR3 contains 15 residues. The germline V gene has CDR1 MNHEY and CDR2 SVGAGI.